This T cell receptor (beta chain) is from a study of T cells in Graves' hyperthyroidism and ophthalmopathy. Overall study: Peripheral blood sampling occurred at initial diagnosis, before any treatment. Broader study findings: A 13 V-J model separated ophthalmopathy from stable hyperthyroidism.

Many counts were recorded for this clonotype. The antigen remains unidentified. Patients affected by ophthalmopathy presented a Clinical Activity Score of at least 3, a NOSPECS grade of at least 4, and disease duration below 3 months. Patients with uncontrolled infections, other autoimmune diseases, pregnancy or lactation were excluded. TCR beta CDR3 sequences were amplified from RNA transcripts. A first-round RT-PCR of the TCR CDR3 used the HTBI primer set. TCRdb reanalysed the multiplex PCR reads using MiXCR and keeps one entry per CDR3 protein. The sample shows 500,000 to 650,000 distinct CDR3 sequences, approximately 14% of them seen only once. Per the germline V gene, CDR1 is DFQATT and CDR2 is SNEGSKA (reference sequence). With V trimmed by 0 bases and J by 6 bases, 8 bases remained unmatched. There are 16 residues in the CDR3.

The clonotype comes from a woman aged 45-65 years with Graves' ophthalmopathy. Material: blood. The chain employs TRBV20-1 and TRBJ2-3; TRBD2 matches 11 bases. Here the CDR3 reads CSARDWASGRSDTQYF. For the CDR3, the DNA is TGCAGTGCTAGAGATTGGGCTAGCGGGAGGTCCGATACGCAGTATTTT.